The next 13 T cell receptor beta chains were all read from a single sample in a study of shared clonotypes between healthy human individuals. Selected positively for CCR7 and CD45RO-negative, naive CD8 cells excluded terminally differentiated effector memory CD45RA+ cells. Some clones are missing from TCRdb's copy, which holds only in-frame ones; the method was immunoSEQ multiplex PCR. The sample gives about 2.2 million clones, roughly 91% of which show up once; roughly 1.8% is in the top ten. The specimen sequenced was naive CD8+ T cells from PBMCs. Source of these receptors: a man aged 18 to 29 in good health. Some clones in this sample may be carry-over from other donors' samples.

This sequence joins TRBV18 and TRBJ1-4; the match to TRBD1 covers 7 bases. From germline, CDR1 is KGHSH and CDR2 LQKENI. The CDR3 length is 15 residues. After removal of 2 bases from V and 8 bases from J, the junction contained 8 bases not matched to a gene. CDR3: CASSPMTGLTEKLFF. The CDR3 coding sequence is TGTGCCAGCTCACCAATGACAGGGCTAACCGAAAAACTGTTTTTT.

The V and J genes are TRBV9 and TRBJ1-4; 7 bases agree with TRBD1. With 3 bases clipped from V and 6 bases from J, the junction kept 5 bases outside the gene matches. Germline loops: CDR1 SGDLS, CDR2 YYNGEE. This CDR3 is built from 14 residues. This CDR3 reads CASSATGNYEKLFF. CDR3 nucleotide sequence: TGTGCCAGCAGCGCGACAGGGAATTATGAAAAACTGTTTTTT.

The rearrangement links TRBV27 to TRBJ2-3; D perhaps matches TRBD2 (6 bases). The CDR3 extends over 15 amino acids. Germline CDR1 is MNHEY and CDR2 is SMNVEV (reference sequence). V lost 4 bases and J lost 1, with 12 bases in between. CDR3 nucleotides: TGTGCCAGCAGTTCCCCCCAGCGGGGCACAGATACGCAGTATTTT. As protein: CASSSPQRGTDTQYF.

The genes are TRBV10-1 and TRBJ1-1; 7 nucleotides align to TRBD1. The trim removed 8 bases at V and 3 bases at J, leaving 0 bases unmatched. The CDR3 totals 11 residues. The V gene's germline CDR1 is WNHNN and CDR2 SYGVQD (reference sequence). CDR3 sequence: CASQGDTEAFF. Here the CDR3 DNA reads TGCGCCAGCCAGGGGGACACTGAAGCTTTCTTT.

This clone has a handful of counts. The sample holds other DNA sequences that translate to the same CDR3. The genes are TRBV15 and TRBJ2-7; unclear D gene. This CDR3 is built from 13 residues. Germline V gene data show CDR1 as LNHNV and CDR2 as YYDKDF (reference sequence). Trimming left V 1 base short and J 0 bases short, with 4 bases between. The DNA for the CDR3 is TGTGCCACCAGCAGAGCATCCTCCTACGAGCAGTACTTC. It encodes CATSRASSYEQYF.

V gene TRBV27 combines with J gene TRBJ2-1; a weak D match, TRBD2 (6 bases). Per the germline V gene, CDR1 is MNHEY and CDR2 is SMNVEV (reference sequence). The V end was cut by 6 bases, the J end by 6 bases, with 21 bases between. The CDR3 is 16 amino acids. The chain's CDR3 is CASRGVLTGDPNEQFF. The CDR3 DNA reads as TGTGCCAGCAGAGGGGTTCTAACGGGAGACCCCAATGAGCAGTTCTTC.

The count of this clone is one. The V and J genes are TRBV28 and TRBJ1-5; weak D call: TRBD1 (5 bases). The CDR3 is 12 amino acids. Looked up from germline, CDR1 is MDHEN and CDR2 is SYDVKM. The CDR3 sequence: CGGGLSGQPQHF. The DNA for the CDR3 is TGTGGGGGGGGGTTATCGGGTCAGCCCCAGCATTTT.

The CDR3 reads CASSPRDAHYGYTF. The CDR3 DNA sequence: TGTGCCAGCAGCCCCCGGGACGCCCACTATGGCTACACCTTC. The chain links TRBV9 to TRBJ1-2, with D tentatively TRBD1 (5 bases). CDR3 size: 14 residues. The ends were cut back, 4 bases at V and 3 bases at J, with 13 bases in the middle. The V gene's germline CDR1 is SGDLS and CDR2 YYNGEE. Full variable domain (remainder filled in from reference TRBV9 and TRBJ1-2): DSGVTQTPKHLITATGQRVTLRCSPRSGDLSVYWYQQSLDQGLQFLIQYYNGEERAKGNILERFSAQQFPDLHSELNLSSLELGDSALYFCASSPRDAHYGYTFGSGTRLTVV.

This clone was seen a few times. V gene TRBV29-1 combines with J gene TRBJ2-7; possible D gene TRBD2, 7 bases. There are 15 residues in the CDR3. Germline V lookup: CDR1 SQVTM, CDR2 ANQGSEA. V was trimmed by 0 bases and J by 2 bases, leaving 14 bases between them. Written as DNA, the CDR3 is TGCAGCGTTGAAGATGGGGGGGCGTACCCCTACGAGCAGTACTTC. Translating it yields CSVEDGGAYPYEQYF.

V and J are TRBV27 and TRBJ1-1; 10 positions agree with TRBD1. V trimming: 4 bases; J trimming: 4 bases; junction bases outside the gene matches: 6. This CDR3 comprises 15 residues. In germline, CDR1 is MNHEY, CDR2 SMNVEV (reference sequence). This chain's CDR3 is CASSSRQGAGTEAFF. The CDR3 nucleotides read TGTGCCAGCAGTTCACGACAGGGGGCTGGCACTGAAGCTTTCTTT.

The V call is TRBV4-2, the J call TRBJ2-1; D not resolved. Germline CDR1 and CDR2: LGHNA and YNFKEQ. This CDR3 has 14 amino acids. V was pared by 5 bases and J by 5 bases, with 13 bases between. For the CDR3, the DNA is TGTGCCAGCAGCGAGGCGGTCGGAAACAATGAGCAGTTCTTC. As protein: CASSEAVGNNEQFF.

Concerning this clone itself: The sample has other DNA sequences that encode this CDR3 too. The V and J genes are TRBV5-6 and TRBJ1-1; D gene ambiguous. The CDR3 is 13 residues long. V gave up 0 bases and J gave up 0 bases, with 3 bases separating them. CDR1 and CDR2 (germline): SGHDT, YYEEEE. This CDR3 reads CASSLGVNTEAFF. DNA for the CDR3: TGTGCCAGCAGCTTGGGGGTGAACACTGAAGCTTTCTTT. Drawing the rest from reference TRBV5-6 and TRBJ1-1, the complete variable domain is DAGVTQSPTHLIKTRGQQVTLRCSPKSGHDTVSWYQQALGQGPQFIFQYYEEEERQRGNFPDRFSGHQFPNYSSELNVNALLLGDSALYLCASSLGVNTEAFFGQGTRLTVV.

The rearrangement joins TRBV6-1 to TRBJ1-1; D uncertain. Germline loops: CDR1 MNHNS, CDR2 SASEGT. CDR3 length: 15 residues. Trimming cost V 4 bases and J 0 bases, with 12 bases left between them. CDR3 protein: CASSVGWGMNTEAFF. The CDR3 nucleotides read TGTGCCAGCAGTGTTGGGTGGGGTATGAACACTGAAGCTTTCTTT.